These T cell receptor beta chains were read from a single sample in a study of shared clonotypes between healthy human individuals. Assay used: immunoSEQ multiplex PCR; TCRdb lists only in-frame clones, some missing. The sample records around 700,000 clones, around 73% being singletons. Sequenced input: memory CD4+ T cells sorted from blood. Source of these receptors: a woman in her thirties in good health. Each CDR3 is given with its conserved first and last residue. The D gene is left open where the match is weak.

d_call j_call v_call cdr3_aa
TRBD1 TRBJ1-4 TRBV28 CASSSRDSNEKLFF
. TRBJ2-7 TRBV6-1 CASLPGGPEYEQYF
. TRBJ2-3 TRBV28 CASSLSYTDTQYF
TRBD2 TRBJ2-7 TRBV28 CASSPGGVAGGPSSYEQYF
. TRBJ2-5 TRBV4-1 CASSQAQGIQETQYF
TRBD2 TRBJ2-7 TRBV19 CASSMPSGSSYEQYF
TRBD1 TRBJ2-5 TRBV29-1 CSVRTGQETQYF
TRBD2 TRBJ2-5 TRBV27 CASSFRFSAGVGSETQYF
. TRBJ1-1 TRBV25-1 CASSESRGKNTEAFF
. TRBJ2-3 TRBV14 CASSPHPPDTQYF
. TRBJ2-3 TRBV6-5 CASRNPGGSTDTQYF
TRBD2 TRBJ2-5 TRBV2 CASSSRSGGRKETQYF
. TRBJ1-6 TRBV25-1 CASREGETRNSPLHF
. TRBJ2-1 TRBV27 CASSSRVLYQTLNNEQFF
. TRBJ1-1 TRBV5-1 CASSEAVNTEAFF
TRBD2 TRBJ2-3 TRBV30 CASILAGGGDTQYF
. TRBJ2-1 TRBV29-1 CSVEEDSPEQFF
. TRBJ2-1 TRBV7-2 CASTIGSNYYNEQFF
. TRBJ1-3 TRBV4-2 CASSPSGSSGNTIYF
TRBD1 TRBJ1-1 TRBV19 CASSLQGRFEAFF
. TRBJ2-7 TRBV27 CASSSPRLEVYEQYF
. TRBJ2-5 TRBV5-1 CASSPREIQETQYF
. TRBJ2-5 TRBV30 CAWNQGQGSEIRGRETQYF
. TRBJ1-4 TRBV7-9 CASSPRGWQNEKLFF
. TRBJ2-4 TRBV28 CASSQTGSTIQYF
TRBD2 TRBJ2-2 TRBV19 CASSALLGTSGRDTGELFF
TRBD1 TRBJ2-5 TRBV19 CASSQGGTAQETQYF
TRBD1 TRBJ2-7 TRBV13 CASSSTGQDFYEQYF
. TRBJ2-2 TRBV10-1 CASSPMTQTGELFF
. TRBJ1-5 TRBV28 CASSTLPTTRPQHF
. TRBJ1-1 TRBV6-1 CASNVRGNTEAFF
TRBD1 TRBJ2-5 TRBV30 CACQGAETQYF
TRBD2 TRBJ2-2 TRBV28 CASSLVLAGGNTGELFF
. TRBJ1-1 TRBV25-1 CASSDGQMAFF
. TRBJ1-1 TRBV6-1 CASSQKQANTEAFF
. TRBJ1-1 TRBV5-5 CASSFQGTEAFF
. TRBJ2-2 TRBV29-1 CSVGQGNTGELFF
. TRBJ2-7 TRBV5-1 CASSLAASYEQYF
TRBD2 TRBJ2-2 TRBV5-1 CASSHTPTSGINTGELFF
. TRBJ1-1 TRBV6-5 CASSLQGSMNTEAFF
. TRBJ2-1 TRBV27 CASSFKGVYNEQFF
. TRBJ1-1 TRBV28 CASSRPGGAGNTEAFF
. TRBJ2-1 TRBV5-6 CASSLVSLGSYNEQFF
. TRBJ2-1 TRBV27 CASSPLGQRGYNEQFF
TRBD2 TRBJ2-5 TRBV7-8 CASSLGAGDGETQYF
TRBD1 TRBJ2-7 TRBV19 CASTGQVSHEQYF
TRBD2 TRBJ2-1 TRBV9 CASSVASGRAYNEQFF
. TRBJ1-2 TRBV28 CASSPRRRPGGYGGYTF